Below, 20 T cell receptor gamma chains from the same sample are listed, as sequenced in a study of Vδ1+ human thymocytes. Study outcomes and limitations: In the thymus, TRG and TRD repertoires looked highly polyclonal with Gaussian CDR3 lengths.

These receptors have no identified antigens. Sequences come from RNA converted to cDNA by reverse transcription. Multiplex PCR used pooled V-gene forward primers and a constant-region reverse primer to amplify CDR3s. TCRdb redid clone calling on the multiplex PCR reads using CATT. This sample has 30,000 to 45,000 gamma-chain clones, with 20% found just once. Sequenced input: Vdelta1+ gamma-delta thymocytes from the thymus. Documented subset: FACS-sorted CD3+ TCRalphabeta- TCRVdelta1+ TCRVdelta2- thymocytes. The receptor source for this set is a girl less than two years old who had congenital heart surgery.

The chain is built from TRGV2 and TRGJ1 or TRGJ2. The CDR3 covers 12 residues. Germline V gene data show CDR1 as EGSNGY and CDR2 as YDSYNSKV. V dropped 3 bases and J dropped 9; count of bases not matched to a gene: 8. The DNA of the CDR3 is TGTGCCACCTGGGACTTAGCCCCTAAGAAACTCTTT. This codes for CATWDLAPKKLF.

The rearrangement links TRGV3 to TRGJ1 or TRGJ2. This CDR3 has 14 residues. The germline V gene has CDR1 VTNTFY and CDR2 YDVSTARD (reference sequence). The trim removed 3 bases at V and 7 bases at J, leaving 12 bases unmatched. CDR3 protein: CATWDGKQHYKKLF. The CDR3 coding sequence is TGTGCCACCTGGGACGGCAAACAACACTATAAGAAACTCTTT.

The chain is built from TRGV8 and TRGJP2. Germline values: CDR1 VENAVY, CDR2 YDSYNSRV. Unmatched junction bases numbered 4, after V lost 3 bases and J lost 6 bases. The CDR3 loop spans 13 amino acids. CDR3: CATWDCCDWIKTF. The CDR3 DNA is TGTGCCACCTGGGATTGTTGTGATTGGATCAAGACGTTT.

V usage is TRGV8 and J usage is TRGJP2. Germline-derived CDR1 and CDR2 are VENAVY and YDSYNSRV. The V and J ends lost 3 bases and 8 bases, in that order; junction bases with no gene match: 6. The CDR3 extends over 13 amino acids. The DNA of the CDR3 is TGTGCCACCTGGGATGTTCGCGATTGGATCAAGACGTTT. As protein: CATWDVRDWIKTF.

A note on this clone: This may come from a read error, since a much larger clone is one base off. The chain uses TRGV5 and TRGJ1 or TRGJ2. The CDR3 covers 14 residues. The germline V gene has CDR1 VINAFY and CDR2 YDVSNSKD. The CDR3: CATWDGSNYYKILF. CDR3 DNA sequence: TGTGCCACCTGGGACGGGTCGAATTATTATAAGATACTCTTT.

There are a few counts of this clone. The TCRdb protein comes from a much larger clone and disagrees with this DNA's translation at residue 5, likely due to a read error; the protein given here is derived from the DNA. The chain is built from TRGV9 and TRGJ1 or TRGJ2. CDR1 and CDR2 from the germline V gene are GITISATS and ISYDGTV (reference sequence). V was pared by 4 bases and J by 8 bases, with 5 bases of the junction left unmatched. CDR3 length equals 11 residues. The CDR3 protein is CALWDTDKKLF. The CDR3 DNA reads TGTGCCTTGTGGGACACCGATAAGAAACTCTTT.

A note on this clone: The same CDR3 can be traced to other DNA sequences in this sample. The chain has TRGV4 and TRGJ1 or TRGJ2. The CDR3 loop spans 12 amino acids. Germline V gene sequence: CDR1 EGSTGY, CDR2 YDSYTSSV. Unmatched junction bases numbered 4, after V lost 0 bases and J lost 8 bases. The CDR3 DNA sequence: TGTGCCACCTGGGATGGGCACGATAAGAAACTCTTT. This encodes CATWDGHDKKLF.

This clone was found a few times. The same CDR3 is also encoded by other DNA sequences in this sample. The chain combines TRGV2 with TRGJP2. The CDR3 runs 15 residues. Trimming took 1 base from V and 2 from J; bases not matched to a gene: 4. CDR1 is EGSNGY, CDR2 YDSYNSKV, per germline. The CDR3 loop reads CATWDGGSSDWIKTF. The CDR3 coding sequence is TGTGCCACCTGGGACGGCGGGAGTAGTGATTGGATCAAGACGTTT.

This sequence joins TRGV9 and TRGJ1 or TRGJ2. The CDR3 runs to 13 residues. J lost 6 bases, V lost 1 base, and 6 bases had no gene match. Germline assignment: CDR1 GITISATS and CDR2 ISYDGTV (reference sequence). The CDR3 loop is CALWEVEGYKKLF. The CDR3 nucleotides read TGTGCCTTGTGGGAGGTAGAGGGTTATAAGAAACTCTTT.

This chain links TRGV2 with TRGJ1 or TRGJ2. The J segment lost 8 bases and the V segment lost 0 bases, leaving 7 bases of the junction unmatched. Germline assignment: CDR1 EGSNGY and CDR2 YDSYNSKV. This CDR3 is built from 13 residues. The CDR3 DNA sequence: TGTGCCACCTGGGACGGGTTTGAGCATAAGAAACTCTTT. Residues: CATWDGFEHKKLF.

This clone was found a few times. An end of the junction differs from the germline gene, which may be a read error. The chain carries TRGV2 and TRGJ1 or TRGJ2. The CDR3 has 13 amino acids. Germline V CDR1 and CDR2: EGSNGY, YDSYNSKV. The CDR3 sequence is CATWSHPYYKKLF. The CDR3 nucleotides read TGCGCCACCTGGTCCCACCCTTATTATAAGAAACTCTTT.

As concerns this clone: The junction departs from germline at one end; a sequencing error may be responsible. The gene calls are TRGV8 and TRGJP1. This CDR3 region has 18 residues. The germline V gene has CDR1 VENAVY and CDR2 YDSYNSRV. The CDR3 spells CATWDPGDIWTTGWFKIF. The CDR3 DNA is TGCGCCACCTGGGATCCGGGGGATATATGGACCACTGGTTGGTTCAAGATATTT.

This clone came up a few times. V and J are TRGV9 and TRGJ1 or TRGJ2. Germline values: CDR1 GITISATS, CDR2 ISYDGTV (reference sequence). The CDR3 runs to 12 residues. With 9 bases clipped from V and 3 bases from J, the junction kept 8 bases outside the gene matches. The DNA for the CDR3 is TGTGCCTTGGCGGATCTTTATTATAAGAAACTCTTT. Translated: CALADLYYKKLF.

This clone was seen more than once but under ten times. V is TRGV8 and J is TRGJ1 or TRGJ2. Germline-derived CDR1 and CDR2 are VENAVY and YDSYNSRV. There are 15 residues in the CDR3. J was trimmed by 6 bases and V by 2 bases; bases with no gene match: 13. The CDR3 bases are TGTGCCACCTGGGATAACGGGACGTGGGGTTATAAGAAACTCTTT. Translation: CATWDNGTWGYKKLF.

As to this clone: A read error may account for a junction end that differs from germline. The chain carries TRGV2 and TRGJ1 or TRGJ2. The CDR3 has 14 residues. CDR1 is EGSNGY and CDR2 is YDSYNSKV in the germline V gene. The CDR3 protein is CATWDGPPPDKELF. In DNA, the CDR3 is TGTGCCACCTGGGACGGGCCCCCCCCGGATAAGGAACTCTTT.

The genes are TRGV8 and TRGJ1 or TRGJ2. The V segment lost 5 bases and the J segment 13 bases; nucleotides outside the gene matches: 5. Germline V gene data show CDR1 as VENAVY and CDR2 as YDSYNSRV. The length of the CDR3 is 9 residues. The CDR3 DNA reads TGTGCCACCTGGGGGACTAAACTCTTT. This translates into CATWGTKLF.

A few counts support this clone. The chain employs TRGV2 and TRGJ1 or TRGJ2. This CDR3 is 15 amino acids long. Germline-derived CDR1 and CDR2 are EGSNGY and YDSYNSKV. Trimming cost V 2 bases and J 6 bases; bases outside gene matches: 13. In nucleotides, the CDR3 is TGTGCCACCTGGGACGCGATATATAGTAGTTATAAGAAACTCTTT. It translates to CATWDAIYSSYKKLF.

This clone has just a few counts. The genes are TRGV3 and TRGJ1 or TRGJ2. Germline V gene sequence: CDR1 VTNTFY, CDR2 YDVSTARD (reference sequence). Losses at the gene ends were 2 bases for V and 9 bases for J; bases not matched to a gene: 7. The CDR3 is made up of 12 amino acids. CDR3 amino acids: CATWDTLFKKLF. The CDR3 region has the DNA TGTGCCACCTGGGACACCCTTTTTAAGAAACTCTTT.

As to this clone: At the DNA level, this CDR3 is encoded by other sequences in the same sample as well. The V gene is TRGV8, the J gene TRGJ1 or TRGJ2. From germline, CDR1 is VENAVY and CDR2 YDSYNSRV. The CDR3 loop spans 13 amino acids. After removal of 1 base from V and 4 bases from J, the junction contained 4 bases not matched to a gene. The CDR3 sequence is CATWDRVYYKKLF. The CDR3 coding sequence is TGTGCCACCTGGGATAGAGTCTATTATAAGAAACTCTTT.

Worth noting for this clone: This same CDR3 is encoded by further DNA sequences in the sample. The rearrangement uses TRGV8 and TRGJP2. CDR1 and CDR2 (germline): VENAVY, YDSYNSRV. CDR3 length: 14 residues. J gave up 2 bases and V 3 bases, and 3 bases lay outside the gene matches. The CDR3, as DNA: TGTGCCACCTGGGATCTGAGTAGTGATTGGATCAAGACGTTT. Protein: CATWDLSSDWIKTF.